This TCR beta chain was captured by sequencing in a study of cytomegalovirus exposure and HLA in healthy donors. Sequenced by immunoSEQ multiplex PCR; TCRdb stores in-frame clones only, minus some. The profile shows 65,000 to 80,000 clones, approximately 95% of them singletons. V lost 2 bases and J lost 7; bases outside the gene matches: 4. Germline lookup yields CDR1 GTSNPN and CDR2 SVGIG (reference sequence). The CDR3 has 15 amino acids. As for this clone: Its specificity is unknown.

Whole-study results and caveats: Cytomegalovirus-associated TCR beta chains were listed, numbering 150 to 200. Most TCR sequences were rare, but some public TCRs occurred in many donors. In vitro, three CMV-associated chains proved specific for CMV antigens.

The TCR comes from a woman aged 18-29 years in good health and CMV-seronegative. The sequencing input was PBMCs. The chain has TRBV30 and TRBJ2-1; 14 bases map to TRBD2. The DNA of the CDR3 is TGTGCCTGGAGTTTAGGGACTAGCGGGAGTAATGAGCAGTTCTTC. Amino acids: CAWSLGTSGSNEQFF. Based on the CDR3 plus reference TRBV30 and TRBJ2-1, the full variable domain is SQTIHQWPATLVQPVGSPLSLECTVEGTSNPNLYWYRQAAGRGLQLLFYSVGIGQISSEVPQNLSASRPQDRQFILSSKKLLLSDSGFYLCAWSLGTSGSNEQFFGPGTRLTVL.